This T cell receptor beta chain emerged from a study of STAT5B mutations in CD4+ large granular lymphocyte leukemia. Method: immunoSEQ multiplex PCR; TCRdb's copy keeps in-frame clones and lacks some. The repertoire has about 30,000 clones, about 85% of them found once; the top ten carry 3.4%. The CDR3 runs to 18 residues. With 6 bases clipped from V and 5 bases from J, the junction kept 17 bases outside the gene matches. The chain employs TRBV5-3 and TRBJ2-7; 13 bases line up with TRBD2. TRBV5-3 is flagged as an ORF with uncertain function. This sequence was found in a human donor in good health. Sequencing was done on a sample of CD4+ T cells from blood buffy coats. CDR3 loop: CARIPLGLAGIFGDEQYF. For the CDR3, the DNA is TGTGCCAGAATCCCCCTGGGACTAGCGGGAATTTTTGGGGACGAGCAGTACTTC.